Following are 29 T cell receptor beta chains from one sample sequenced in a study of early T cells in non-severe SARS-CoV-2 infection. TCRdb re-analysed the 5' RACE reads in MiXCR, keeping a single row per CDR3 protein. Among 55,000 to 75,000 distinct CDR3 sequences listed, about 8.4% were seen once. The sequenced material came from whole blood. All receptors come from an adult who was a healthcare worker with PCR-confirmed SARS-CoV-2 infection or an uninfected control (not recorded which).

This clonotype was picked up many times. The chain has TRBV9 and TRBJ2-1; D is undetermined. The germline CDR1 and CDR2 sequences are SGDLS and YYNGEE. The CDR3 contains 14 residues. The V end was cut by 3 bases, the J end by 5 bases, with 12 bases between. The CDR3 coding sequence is TGTGCCAGCAGCGAGCTCCTTAGGCACAATGAGCAGTTCTTC. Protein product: CASSELLRHNEQFF.

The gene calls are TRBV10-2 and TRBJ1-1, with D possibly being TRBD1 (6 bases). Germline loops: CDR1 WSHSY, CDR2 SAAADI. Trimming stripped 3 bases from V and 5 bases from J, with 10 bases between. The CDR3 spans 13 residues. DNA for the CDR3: TGCGCCAGCAGTGAAGCGCAGGGGACTGAAGCTTTCTTT. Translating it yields CASSEAQGTEAFF.

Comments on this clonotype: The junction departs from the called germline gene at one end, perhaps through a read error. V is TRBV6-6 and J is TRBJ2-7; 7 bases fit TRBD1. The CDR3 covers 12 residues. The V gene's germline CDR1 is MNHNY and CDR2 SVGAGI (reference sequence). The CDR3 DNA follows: TGTGCCAGCAGCCCAGTAGGGGGCGAGCGGTACTTC. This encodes CASSPVGGERYF.

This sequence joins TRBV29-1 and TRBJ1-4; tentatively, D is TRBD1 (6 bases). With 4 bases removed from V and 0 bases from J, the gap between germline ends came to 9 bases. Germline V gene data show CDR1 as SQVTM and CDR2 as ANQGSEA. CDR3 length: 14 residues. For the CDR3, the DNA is TGCAGCGTTGGACAGGAGTCAACTAATGAAAAACTGTTTTTT. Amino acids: CSVGQESTNEKLFF.

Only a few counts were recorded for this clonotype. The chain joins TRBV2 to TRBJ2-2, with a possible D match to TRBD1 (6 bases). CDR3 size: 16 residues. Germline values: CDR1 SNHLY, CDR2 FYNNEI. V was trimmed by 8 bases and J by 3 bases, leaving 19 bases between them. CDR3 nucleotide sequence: TGTGCCAGCGGGGTGCCAGGGGTGGGGGACACCGGGGAGCTGTTTTTT. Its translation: CASGVPGVGDTGELFF.

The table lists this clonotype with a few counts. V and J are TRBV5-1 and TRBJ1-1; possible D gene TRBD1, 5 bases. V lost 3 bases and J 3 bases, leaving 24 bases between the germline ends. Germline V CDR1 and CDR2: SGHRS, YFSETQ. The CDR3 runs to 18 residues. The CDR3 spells CASSSTPGRRVKDTEAFF. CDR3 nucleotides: TGCGCCAGCAGCTCAACCCCGGGACGGCGGGTTAAAGACACTGAAGCTTTCTTT.

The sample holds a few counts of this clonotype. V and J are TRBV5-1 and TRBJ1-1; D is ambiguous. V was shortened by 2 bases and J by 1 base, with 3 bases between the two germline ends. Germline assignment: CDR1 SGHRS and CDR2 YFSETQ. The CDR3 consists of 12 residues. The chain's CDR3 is CASSLRNTEAFF. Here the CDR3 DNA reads TGCGCCAGCAGCTTACGGAACACTGAAGCTTTCTTT.

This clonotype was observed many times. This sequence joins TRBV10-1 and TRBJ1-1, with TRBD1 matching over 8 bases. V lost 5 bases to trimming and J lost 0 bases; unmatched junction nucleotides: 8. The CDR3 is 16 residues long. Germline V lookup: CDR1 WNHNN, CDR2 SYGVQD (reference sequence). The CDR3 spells CASSPGGARMNTEAFF. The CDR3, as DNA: TGCGCCAGCAGTCCAGGGGGCGCGAGGATGAACACTGAAGCTTTCTTT.

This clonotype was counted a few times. The CDR3 sequence is CASSLEPGLAVYNEQFF. In DNA, the CDR3 is TGCGCCAGCAGCTTGGAACCGGGACTAGCGGTCTACAATGAGCAGTTCTTC. The rearrangement joins TRBV5-1 to TRBJ2-1; 11 bases map to TRBD2. The CDR3 contains 17 residues. Germline V gene sequence: CDR1 SGHRS, CDR2 YFSETQ. With V trimmed by 0 bases and J by 3 bases, 5 bases remained unmatched.

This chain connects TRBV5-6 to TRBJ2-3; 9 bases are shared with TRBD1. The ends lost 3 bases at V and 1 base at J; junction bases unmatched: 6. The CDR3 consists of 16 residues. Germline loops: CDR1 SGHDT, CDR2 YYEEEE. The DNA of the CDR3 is TGTGCCAGCAGCTGGGGGACAGGGACCCGCACAGATACGCAGTATTTT. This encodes CASSWGTGTRTDTQYF.

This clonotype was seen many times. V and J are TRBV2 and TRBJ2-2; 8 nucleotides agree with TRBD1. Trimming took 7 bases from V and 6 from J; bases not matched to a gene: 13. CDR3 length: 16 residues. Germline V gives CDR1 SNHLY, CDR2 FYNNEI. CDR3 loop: CASKEGQVVSSGELFF. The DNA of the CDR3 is TGTGCCAGCAAGGAGGGACAGGTCGTTTCGTCCGGGGAGCTGTTTTTT.

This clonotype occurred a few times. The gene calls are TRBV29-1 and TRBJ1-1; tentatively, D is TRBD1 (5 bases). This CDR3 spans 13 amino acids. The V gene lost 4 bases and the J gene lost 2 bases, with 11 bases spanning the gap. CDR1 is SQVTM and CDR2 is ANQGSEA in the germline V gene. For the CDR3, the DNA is TGCAGCGTTGCGCACAGGCAAAACACTGAAGCTTTCTTT. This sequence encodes CSVAHRQNTEAFF.

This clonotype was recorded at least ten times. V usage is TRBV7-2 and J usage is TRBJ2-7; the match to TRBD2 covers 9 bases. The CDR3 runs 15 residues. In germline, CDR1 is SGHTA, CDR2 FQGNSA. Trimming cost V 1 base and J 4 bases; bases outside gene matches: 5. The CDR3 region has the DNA TGTGCCAGCAGCTTAGTATCCAGCGGGAGGTACGAGCAGTACTTC. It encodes CASSLVSSGRYEQYF.

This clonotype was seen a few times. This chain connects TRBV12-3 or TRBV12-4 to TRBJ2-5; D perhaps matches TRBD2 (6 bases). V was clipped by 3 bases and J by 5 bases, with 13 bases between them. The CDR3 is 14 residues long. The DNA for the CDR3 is TGTGCCAGCAGTTTCTTACTAGCCGGGGAGACCCAGTACTTC. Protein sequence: CASSFLLAGETQYF.

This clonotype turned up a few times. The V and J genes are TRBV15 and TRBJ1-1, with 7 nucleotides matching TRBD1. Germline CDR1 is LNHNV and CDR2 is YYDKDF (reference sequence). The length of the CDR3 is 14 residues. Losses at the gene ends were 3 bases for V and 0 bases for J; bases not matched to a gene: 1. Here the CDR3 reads CATSRDRMNTEAFF. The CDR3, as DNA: TGTGCCACCAGCAGGGACAGGATGAACACTGAAGCTTTCTTT.

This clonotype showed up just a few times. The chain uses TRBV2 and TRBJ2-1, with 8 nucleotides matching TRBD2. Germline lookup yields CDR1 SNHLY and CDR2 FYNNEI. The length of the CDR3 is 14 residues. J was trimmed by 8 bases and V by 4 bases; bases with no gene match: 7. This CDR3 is CASSAEREYHEQFF. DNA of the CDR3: TGTGCCAGCAGTGCCGAGCGGGAGTACCATGAGCAGTTCTTC.

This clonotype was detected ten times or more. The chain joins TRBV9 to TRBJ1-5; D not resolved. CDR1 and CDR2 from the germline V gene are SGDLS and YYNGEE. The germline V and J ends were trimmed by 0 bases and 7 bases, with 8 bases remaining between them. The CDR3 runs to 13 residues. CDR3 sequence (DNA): TGTGCCAGCAGCGTAGACGCGATGCAGCCCCAGCATTTT. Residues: CASSVDAMQPQHF.

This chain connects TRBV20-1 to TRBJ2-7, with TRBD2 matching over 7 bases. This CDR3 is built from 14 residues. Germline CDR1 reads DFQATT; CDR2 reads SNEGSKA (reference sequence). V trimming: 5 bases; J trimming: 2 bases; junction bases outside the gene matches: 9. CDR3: CSAPQRGGAYEQYF. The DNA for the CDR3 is TGCAGTGCTCCACAGAGGGGAGGGGCCTACGAGCAGTACTTC.

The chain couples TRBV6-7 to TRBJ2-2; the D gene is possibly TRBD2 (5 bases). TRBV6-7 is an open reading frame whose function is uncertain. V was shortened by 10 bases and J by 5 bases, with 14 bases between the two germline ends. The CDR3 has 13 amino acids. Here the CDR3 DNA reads TGTGCCATCACTATACTAGTTACCGGGGAGCTGTTTTTT. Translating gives CAITILVTGELFF.

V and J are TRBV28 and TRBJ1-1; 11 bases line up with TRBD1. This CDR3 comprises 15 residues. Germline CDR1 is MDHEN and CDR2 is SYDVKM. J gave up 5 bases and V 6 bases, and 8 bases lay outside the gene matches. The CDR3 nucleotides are TGTGCCAGCAGCCTATGGACAGGGGGCGATACTGAAGCTTTCTTT. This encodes CASSLWTGGDTEAFF.

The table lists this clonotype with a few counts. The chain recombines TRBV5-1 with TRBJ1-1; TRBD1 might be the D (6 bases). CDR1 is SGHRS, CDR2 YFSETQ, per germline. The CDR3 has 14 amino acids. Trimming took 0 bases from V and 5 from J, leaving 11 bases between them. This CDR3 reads CASSLGNRETEAFF. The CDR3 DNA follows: TGCGCCAGCAGCTTGGGAAACAGGGAAACTGAAGCTTTCTTT.

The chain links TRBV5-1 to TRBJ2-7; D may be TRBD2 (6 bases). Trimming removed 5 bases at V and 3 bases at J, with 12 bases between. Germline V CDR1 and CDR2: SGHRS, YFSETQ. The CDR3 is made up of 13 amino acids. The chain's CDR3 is CASSSGLNYEQYF. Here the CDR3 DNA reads TGCGCCAGCAGTTCCGGACTAAACTACGAGCAGTACTTC.

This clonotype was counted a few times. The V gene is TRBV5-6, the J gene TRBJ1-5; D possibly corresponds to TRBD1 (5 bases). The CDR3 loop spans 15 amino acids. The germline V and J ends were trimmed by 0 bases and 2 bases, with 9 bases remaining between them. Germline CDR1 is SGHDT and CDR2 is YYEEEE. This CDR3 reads CASSLGGEGNQPQHF. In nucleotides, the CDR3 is TGTGCCAGCAGCTTGGGAGGGGAGGGCAATCAGCCCCAGCATTTT.

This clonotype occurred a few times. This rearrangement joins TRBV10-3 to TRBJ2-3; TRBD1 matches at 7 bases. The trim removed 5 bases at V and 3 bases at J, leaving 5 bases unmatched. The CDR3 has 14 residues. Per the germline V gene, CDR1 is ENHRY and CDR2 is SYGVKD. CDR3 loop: CAISRTGDTDTQYF. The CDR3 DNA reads TGTGCCATCAGTCGGACAGGCGATACAGATACGCAGTATTTT.

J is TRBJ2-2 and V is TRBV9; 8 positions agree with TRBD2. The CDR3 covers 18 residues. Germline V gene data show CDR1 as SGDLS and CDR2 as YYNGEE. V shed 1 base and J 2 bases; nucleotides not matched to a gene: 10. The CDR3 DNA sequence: TGTGCCAGCAGCGTACACCACCAAAGCGGGGGAAACACCGGGGAGCTGTTTTTT. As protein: CASSVHHQSGGNTGELFF.

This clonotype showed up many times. As DNA, the CDR3 is TGCGCCAGCAGTGAAATTGGACTAGCGGGAGTCCAACAAGATACGCAGTATTTT. Its translation: CASSEIGLAGVQQDTQYF. The genes are TRBV10-1 and TRBJ2-3; the match to TRBD2 covers 13 bases. The germline CDR1 and CDR2 sequences are WNHNN and SYGVQD (reference sequence). V trimming: 3 bases; J trimming: 5 bases; junction bases outside the gene matches: 11. The CDR3 length is 18 residues.

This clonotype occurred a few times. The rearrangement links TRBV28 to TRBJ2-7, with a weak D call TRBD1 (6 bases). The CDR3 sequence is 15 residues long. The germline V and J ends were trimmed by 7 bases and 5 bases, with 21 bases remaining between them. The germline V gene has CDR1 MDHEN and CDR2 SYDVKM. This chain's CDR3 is CASTAPGQGSDEQYF. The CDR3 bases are TGTGCCAGCACAGCCCCCGGGCAGGGGAGTGACGAGCAGTACTTC.

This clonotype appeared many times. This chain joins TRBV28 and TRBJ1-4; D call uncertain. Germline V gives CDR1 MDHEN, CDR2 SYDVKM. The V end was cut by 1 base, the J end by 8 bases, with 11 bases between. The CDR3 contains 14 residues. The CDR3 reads CASSLSESREKLFF. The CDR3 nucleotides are TGTGCCAGCAGTTTATCTGAGAGTCGGGAAAAACTGTTTTTT. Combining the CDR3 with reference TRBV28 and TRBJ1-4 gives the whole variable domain DVKVTQSSRYLVKRTGEKVFLECVQDMDHENMFWYRQDPGLGLRLIYFSYDVKMKEKGDIPEGYSVSREKKERFSLILESASTNQTSMYLCASSLSESREKLFFGSGTQLSVL.

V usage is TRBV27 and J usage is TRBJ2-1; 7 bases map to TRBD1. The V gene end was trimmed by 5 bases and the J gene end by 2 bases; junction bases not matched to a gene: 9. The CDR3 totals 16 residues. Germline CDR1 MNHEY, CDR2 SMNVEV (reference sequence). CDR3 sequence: CASSLIRDRPYNEQFF. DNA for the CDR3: TGTGCCAGCAGTCTTATAAGGGACAGACCCTACAATGAGCAGTTCTTC.